These 20 T cell receptor beta chains were sequenced from one sample in a study of vaccination and CD4 T cells after COVID-19 (dated by TCRdb to 2021 to 2024). Antigens of these TCRs are unknown. The sample's treatment or condition label, in plain terms: roughly 10-day PBMC culture with coronavirus spike peptide pools or control peptides (ViraFEST assay). Preparation of the library involved PCR. This sample was sequenced with an Illumina iSeq 100. At the Johns Hopkins FTIC core, DNA from the cultured CD4+ T cells underwent TCR sequencing with the Oncomine TCR Beta short-read assay. TCRdb took the public reads, trimmed them with fastp at Q25, ran MiXCR for clone calling and kept in-frame beta chains. Records with the same CDR3 protein are collapsed into one entry carrying the most frequent genes and DNA. The sample records about 17,000 distinct CDR3 sequences, around half of which are singletons. The ten largest clones take up 4.9% of the sample.

The sample here was CD4+ T cells from blood, cultured in vitro, taken before SARS-CoV-2 vaccination. These receptors all come from a human donor who had recovered from COVID-19.

This clonotype was picked up a small number of times. DNA of the CDR3: TGTGCCAGCAGTTTTGCGGGGAGAAACACCGGGGAGCTGTTTTTT. It encodes CASSFAGRNTGELFF. This sequence joins TRBV27 and TRBJ2-2; weak D call: TRBD2 (6 bases). V was clipped by 3 bases and J by 2 bases, with 10 bases between them. Looked up from germline, CDR1 is MNHEY and CDR2 is SMNVEV (reference sequence). CDR3 length: 15 amino acids.

The chain recombines TRBV28 with TRBJ1-2; TRBD1 aligns across 8 bases. V lost 2 bases and J lost 4; bases outside the gene matches: 6. Germline V gives CDR1 MDHEN, CDR2 SYDVKM. The CDR3 is made up of 15 amino acids. The DNA of the CDR3 is TGTGCCAGCAGTTTACCTCCAGGGGGCGGCTATGGCTACACCTTC. It specifies CASSLPPGGGYGYTF.

This chain joins TRBV20-1 and TRBJ1-2, with D possibly being TRBD1 (6 bases). This CDR3 contains 12 residues. The V gene lost 3 bases and the J gene lost 7 bases, with 12 bases spanning the gap. Germline values: CDR1 DFQATT, CDR2 SNEGSKA (reference sequence). The CDR3 is CSAREGGGGYTF. CDR3 nucleotides: TGCAGTGCTAGGGAGGGGGGGGGTGGCTACACCTTC.

This clonotype turned up a few times. V usage is TRBV7-3 and J usage is TRBJ1-1; D call uncertain. The ends were cut back, 5 bases at V and 1 base at J, with 11 bases in the middle. The germline V gene encodes CDR1 SGHTA and CDR2 FQGTGA. The CDR3 has 14 amino acids. The CDR3 loop is CASSLSGGNTEAFF. The CDR3 DNA reads as TGTGCCAGCAGCCTTTCTGGCGGGAACACTGAAGCTTTCTTT. Based on the CDR3 plus reference TRBV7-3 and TRBJ1-1, the full variable domain is GAGVSQTPSNKVTEKGKYVELRCDPISGHTALYWYRQSLGQGPEFLIYFQGTGAADDSGLPNDRFFAVRPEGSVSTLKIQRTERGDSAVYLCASSLSGGNTEAFFGQGTRLTVV.

This clonotype has a handful of counts. The chain joins TRBV11-2 to TRBJ1-2; D gene ambiguous. The V gene's germline CDR1 is SGHAT and CDR2 FQNNGV. The CDR3 consists of 13 residues. Trimming removed 1 base at V and 6 bases at J, with 9 bases between. This CDR3 reads CASSLAHSDGYTF. CDR3 DNA: TGTGCCAGCAGCTTAGCCCATTCAGATGGCTACACCTTC.

This clonotype was picked up a small number of times. The chain uses TRBV10-3 and TRBJ2-7; D remains unclear. This CDR3 spans 12 amino acids. Germline V gene sequence: CDR1 ENHRY, CDR2 SYGVKD. Trimming took 4 bases from V and 2 from J, leaving 6 bases between them. Here the CDR3 DNA reads TGTGCCATCAGTGGAGTCACCTACGAGCAGTACTTC. Protein product: CAISGVTYEQYF.

The chain links TRBV2 to TRBJ2-5; TRBD1 matches at 8 bases. This CDR3 has 14 residues. V shed 3 bases, J shed 3 bases, and the junction held 3 bases outside the gene matches. Germline V gene data show CDR1 as SNHLY and CDR2 as FYNNEI. The CDR3 nucleotides are TGTGCCAGCAGTGAGAGGACAGGGAAAGAGACCCAGTACTTC. It is translated as CASSERTGKETQYF.

J is TRBJ1-2 and V is TRBV19; perhaps TRBD1 as D (5 bases). The V gene lost 7 bases and the J gene lost 2 bases, with 8 bases spanning the gap. Germline V lookup: CDR1 LNHDA, CDR2 SQIVND (reference sequence). The CDR3 is 12 residues long. CDR3 region: CASTGANYGYTF. The CDR3 DNA is TGTGCCAGTACTGGGGCGAACTATGGCTACACCTTC.

Notes on this clonotype: An end of the junction does not agree with germline; a read error may underlie this. The CDR3 DNA is TGCAGTGCTAGGCTAGGACAGGCCAACTATGGCTGCACCTTC. Amino acids: CSARLGQANYGCTF. This chain uses TRBV20-1 with TRBJ1-2; the match to TRBD1 covers 7 bases. The CDR3 has 14 residues. Germline V gives CDR1 DFQATT, CDR2 SNEGSKA (reference sequence).

The V and J genes are TRBV6-1 and TRBJ2-1; D remains ambiguous. V lost 1 base and J lost 3, with 4 bases in between. Germline V gene lookup returns CDR1 MNHNS and CDR2 SASEGT. The CDR3 covers 13 residues. CDR3 sequence (DNA): TGTGCCAGCAGTGAAGGGTACTACAATGAGCAGTTCTTC. Translated, it gives CASSEGYYNEQFF.

This clonotype was seen a few times. The chain employs TRBV24-1 and TRBJ2-1; TRBD2 matches at 10 bases. Germline lookup yields CDR1 KGHDR and CDR2 SFDVKD. V shed 4 bases and J 8 bases; nucleotides not matched to a gene: 13. The CDR3 has 17 amino acids. The CDR3 DNA is TGTGCCACCAGTGACCCCTCCCTAGCGGGAGACTGGTATGAGCAGTTCTTC. The encoded protein is CATSDPSLAGDWYEQFF.

Only one count was recorded for this clonotype. V and J are TRBV11-1 and TRBJ2-2, with a tentative D call TRBD1 (5 bases). Looked up from germline, CDR1 is SGHAT and CDR2 is FQDESV (reference sequence). Trimming removed 6 bases at V and 6 bases at J, with 11 bases between. The CDR3 is 13 residues long. DNA of the CDR3: TGTGCCAGCAGGGCTGCAGGGCCCGGGGAGCTGTTTTTT. Its translation is CASRAAGPGELFF.

The chain joins TRBV11-3 to TRBJ2-2; D might be TRBD1 (5 bases). Germline V gene lookup returns CDR1 SGHNT and CDR2 YENEEA. V dropped 5 bases and J dropped 3 bases, with 16 bases sitting between them. This CDR3 region has 16 residues. CDR3 amino acids: CASSPWSRVDTGELFF. CDR3 nucleotide sequence: TGTGCCAGCAGCCCCTGGAGCAGGGTGGACACCGGGGAGCTGTTTTTT.

The rearrangement joins TRBV6-5 to TRBJ1-1, with a possible D match to TRBD1 (5 bases). Germline CDR1 is MNHEY and CDR2 is SVGAGI. V lost 3 bases and J lost 1, with 6 bases in between. The CDR3 totals 13 residues. The CDR3 DNA sequence: TGTGCCAGCAGTTATAGGGGGAACACTGAAGCTTTCTTT. Amino acids: CASSYRGNTEAFF.

The chain uses TRBV18 and TRBJ2-3; D call uncertain. In germline, CDR1 is KGHSH, CDR2 LQKENI. Trimming stripped 4 bases from V and 0 bases from J, with 2 bases between. This CDR3 region has 12 residues. As DNA, the CDR3 is TGTGCCAGCTCACTTAGCACAGATACGCAGTATTTT. Translating gives CASSLSTDTQYF.

V and J are TRBV20-1 and TRBJ2-3; 9 bases line up with TRBD2. The CDR3 runs to 15 residues. Looked up from germline, CDR1 is DFQATT and CDR2 is SNEGSKA (reference sequence). CDR3 coding DNA: TGCAGCAGCCTCCGGCAACTTAGCGGGAGCGATACGCAGTATTTT. Its protein is CSSLRQLSGSDTQYF.

This clonotype was seen a few times. The genes are TRBV19 and TRBJ1-2; D possibly corresponds to TRBD1 (5 bases). The length of the CDR3 is 13 residues. V lost 5 bases to trimming and J lost 6 bases, with 13 bases between them. Germline loops: CDR1 LNHDA, CDR2 SQIVND (reference sequence). Here the CDR3 reads CASSRPGNHGYTF. As DNA, the CDR3 is TGTGCCAGTAGTCGTCCAGGGAACCATGGCTACACCTTC.

This chain uses TRBV12-5 with TRBJ1-5; the D gene is possibly TRBD1 (5 bases). This CDR3 has 16 amino acids. Trimming removed 5 bases at V and 3 bases at J, with 17 bases between. CDR1 and CDR2 from the germline V gene are LGHNT and FRNRAP. CDR3 loop: CASGPAGQGDNQPQHF. CDR3 bases: TGTGCTAGTGGTCCCGCAGGGCAGGGTGACAATCAGCCCCAGCATTTT.

In regard to this clonotype: One junction end disagrees with the germline gene, perhaps due to a read error. The V and J genes are TRBV7-9 and TRBJ1-2; D gene uncertain. CDR3 length: 12 amino acids. Looked up from germline, CDR1 is SEHNR and CDR2 is FQNEAQ (reference sequence). CDR3 in amino acids: CAISNLQNPPHF. CDR3 coding DNA: TGTGCCATTTCGAATTTGCAAAACCCGCCACACTTC.

This chain joins TRBV6-1 and TRBJ1-2; no definite D call. The germline V and J ends were trimmed by 6 bases and 8 bases, with 16 bases remaining between them. Germline CDR1 reads MNHNS; CDR2 reads SASEGT. The CDR3 extends over 13 amino acids. This CDR3 is CASSSGPQRGYTF. The CDR3 coding sequence is TGTGCCAGCAGCAGCGGGCCCCAAAGGGGCTACACCTTC.